The T cell receptor (beta chain) under discussion was sequenced for a study of T cell responses to AZD1222 COVID-19 vaccine. Second-dose intervals near 4 or 12 weeks were combined. Findings and caveats of the study: Spike-specific TCR breadth and depth both grew after two AZD1222 doses. Females made up more of the donors, who were largely white British, and clonal diversity may have come out too low.

Notes on this clone: Its antigen is unknown.

The protocol was immunoSEQ multiplex PCR, while the TCRdb copy is restricted to in-frame clones and leaves out a portion. The repertoire holds around 140,000 clones, with 91% as singletons. The sample was peripheral blood, taken 28 days after the second AZD1222 dose. This TCR came from an adult who received the AZD1222 COVID-19 vaccine.

CDR3 bases: TGTGCCAGCAGAGCCGGGACAGTGAACACTGAAGCTTTCTTT. It specifies CASRAGTVNTEAFF. The chain carries TRBV6-6 and TRBJ1-1, with TRBD1 matching over 7 bases. The germline V gene encodes CDR1 MNHNY and CDR2 SVGAGI (reference sequence). The CDR3 covers 14 residues. After removal of 6 bases from V and 0 bases from J, the junction contained 4 bases not matched to a gene.